The subject of this entry is one T cell receptor beta chain. The antigen remains undetermined. This sample was included in a study of T cell responses to AZD1222 COVID-19 vaccine. Whole-study findings and limits: No day 14 peak samples; only post-peak repertoires were characterized.

Second-dose intervals near 4 or 12 weeks were combined. Trimming took 6 bases from V and 8 from J, leaving 16 bases between them. This CDR3 comprises 13 residues. Germline lookup yields CDR1 MNHEY and CDR2 SVGAGI. Generated by immunoSEQ multiplex PCR, the TCRdb table keeps only in-frame clones and is missing some. Of roughly 140,000 clones in the sample, 88% were seen once. The sequence came from an adult who received the AZD1222 COVID-19 vaccine. The sample here was peripheral blood, taken 28 days after the second AZD1222 dose. This rearrangement joins TRBV6-5 to TRBJ1-2; D remains unclear. In DNA form, the CDR3 reads TGTGCCAGCAGAATCACCCTATCGAGGGGCTACACCTTC. This translates into CASRITLSRGYTF.